This TCR beta chain was sequenced in a study of cytomegalovirus exposure and HLA in healthy donors. Turning to the study itself: Per a later analysis, the roughly 640 first-cohort and 120 validation repertoires shared one platform.

CDR3 length: 14 amino acids. Between the trimmed V and J ends, which lost 4 bases and 1 base, there was a span of 11 bases. Germline CDR1 reads ENHRY; CDR2 reads SYGVKD. The study's findings and limits: Both high specificity and high sensitivity reportedly marked the classifier's diagnosis of cytomegalovirus status. Overall, approximately 150 TCR beta chains were annotated as cytomegalovirus-associated.

Remarks on this clone: Its antigen remains unidentified.

Sequencing was performed with immunoSEQ multiplex PCR; in TCRdb, only in-frame clones are kept and a portion is missing. The sample holds approximately 160,000 clones, more than 80% seen once. Sequencing input: PBMCs. The chain recombines TRBV10-3 with TRBJ2-7, with a weak D call TRBD1 (6 bases). This receptor was obtained from a young woman in good health and CMV-seropositive. CDR3 sequence reads: CAISVGDISYEQYF. The CDR3 bases are TGTGCCATCAGTGTCGGGGACATATCCTACGAGCAGTACTTC.